This TCR beta chain was profiled in a study of monozygotic twins with inflammatory bowel disease. Study results and caveats: No separation of different T cell subtypes was possible. Immunosuppressive treatments differing between patients may have added repertoire variability.

Note on this clonotype: What it recognizes is unknown.

TCRdb reprocessed the 5' RACE reads, keeping one entry per CDR3 protein, no DNA. This specimen shows approximately 200,000 distinct CDR3 sequences; the ten leading clones hold roughly 7.1%. The TCR was taken from a human donor with ulcerative colitis or Crohn's disease, or a healthy co-twin of an affected twin (not recorded which). Material for sequencing was blood.

The CDR3: CASSPTQQLNTEAFF. This rearrangement joins TRBV18 to TRBJ1-1. Germline lookup yields CDR1 KGHSH and CDR2 LQKENI. The CDR3 consists of 15 residues.